Only a few counts were recorded for the clone carrying this T cell receptor beta chain. Its antigen remains unidentified. The CDR3 extends over 11 amino acids. Trimming left V 6 bases short and J 4 bases short, with 7 bases between. In germline, CDR1 is SQVTM, CDR2 ANQGSEA. These data come from a study of T-cell memory formation after mild COVID-19. Study details: Across donors, TCR clusters were largely donor specific.

Broader study findings: CD4+ clones that contracted lay mainly in CM and EM; CD8+ ones lay in EMRA.

After 5'RACE with constant-segment primers, TCR alpha and TCR beta cDNA libraries carrying sample barcodes and UMIs were obtained. TCRdb used MiXCR to reprocess the 5' RACE reads, holding one entry per CDR3 protein. Altogether about 430,000 distinct CDR3 sequences are present, about 24% being singletons, with the ten largest covering around 8.7%. The chain is built from TRBV29-1 and TRBJ1-3; weak D call: TRBD1 (5 bases). The sample comprised PBMCs or a T cell subset sorted from them (not recorded which). The receptor's source is an adult woman who had mild COVID-19 (a few samples of this study predate the infection). Cell type and time point are not known. For the CDR3, the DNA is TGCAGCGTGGGGGGAGGAAACACCATATATTTT. It yields the protein CSVGGGNTIYF.